These 14 T cell receptor beta chains originate from one sample sequenced in a study of vaccination and CD4 T cells after COVID-19. Oncomine TCR Beta short-read sequencing was applied to DNA from cultured CD4+ T cells. Each CDR3 protein is one row after TCRdb ran MiXCR on the PCR reads. This sample has around 26,000 distinct CDR3 sequences, with around 50% found just once. These receptors' antigens are unknown. Treatment described: approximately nine-day PBMC culture with coronavirus spike peptide pools or control peptides (ViraFEST assay). The sequencing used CD4+ T cells from blood, cultured in vitro, collected before SARS-CoV-2 vaccination. The receptors here all came from a human donor who received a COVID-19 vaccine.

The CDR3 DNA reads as TGTGCCAGCAGCTCGGCGGGGGGCGTCCCCTACGAGCAGTACTTC. The encoded protein is CASSSAGGVPYEQYF. The genes are TRBV6-2 or TRBV6-3 and TRBJ2-7; 8 bases are shared with TRBD2. The V gene's germline CDR1 is MNHEY and CDR2 SVGEGT. Germline trimming cut 6 bases from V and 2 bases from J; bases unmatched to any gene: 9. The CDR3 consists of 15 residues.

The chain is built from TRBV19 and TRBJ2-1, with 7 bases matching TRBD1. Germline V gene lookup returns CDR1 LNHDA and CDR2 SQIVND (reference sequence). V dropped 5 bases and J dropped 0; count of bases not matched to a gene: 7. CDR3 length: 16 residues. The CDR3 spells CASSGGRDSSYNEQFF. The CDR3 DNA reads TGTGCCAGTAGTGGAGGCCGGGACAGCTCCTACAATGAGCAGTTCTTC.

The chain combines TRBV10-3 with TRBJ1-3; TRBD1 aligns across 7 bases. This CDR3 has 16 residues. The V and J ends lost 4 bases and 0 bases, in that order; junction bases with no gene match: 6. Germline V gene lookup returns CDR1 ENHRY and CDR2 SYGVKD. The CDR3 DNA follows: TGTGCCATCAGTGGACAGGGAAGGGACTCTGGAAACACCATATATTTT. Its translation: CAISGQGRDSGNTIYF.

The chain links TRBV11-2 to TRBJ2-5, with TRBD2 identical over 9 bases. CDR1 and CDR2 (germline): SGHAT, FQNNGV. V trimming: 5 bases; J trimming: 2 bases; junction bases outside the gene matches: 6. The CDR3 totals 15 residues. The CDR3 spells CASSISGGAQETQYF. CDR3 nucleotides: TGTGCCAGCAGCATTAGCGGGGGTGCACAAGAGACCCAGTACTTC.

The sample holds a few counts of this clonotype. This rearrangement joins TRBV2 to TRBJ1-2; perhaps TRBD1 as D (5 bases). The CDR3 has 12 amino acids. CDR1 SNHLY and CDR2 FYNNEI come from the germline V gene. The ends were cut back, 0 bases at V and 8 bases at J, with 7 bases in the middle. The CDR3 loop is CASSEAPGGYTF. For the CDR3, the DNA is TGTGCCAGCAGTGAAGCACCAGGGGGCTACACCTTC.

The J gene is TRBJ2-1, the V gene TRBV11-3, with 8 positions matching TRBD1. J gave up 5 bases and V 4 bases, and 4 bases lay outside the gene matches. CDR3 length: 14 residues. Germline loops: CDR1 SGHNT, CDR2 YENEEA. The CDR3 DNA sequence: TGTGCCAGCAGCTCGGGACAGGCCAACAATGAGCAGTTCTTC. This translates into CASSSGQANNEQFF.

The chain joins TRBV5-1 to TRBJ1-1; D not resolved. CDR1 and CDR2 from the germline V gene are SGHRS and YFSETQ. CDR3 length: 14 amino acids. V lost 0 bases and J lost 0, with 6 bases in between. The CDR3 loop is CASSLVPMNTEAFF. The CDR3 DNA sequence: TGCGCCAGCAGCTTGGTCCCGATGAACACTGAAGCTTTCTTT.

The chain couples TRBV6-1 to TRBJ1-6, with 7 positions matching TRBD1. There are 16 residues in the CDR3. V was clipped by 3 bases and J by 7 bases; unmatched bases: 9. The germline V gene has CDR1 MNHNS and CDR2 SASEGT. The DNA of the CDR3 is TGTGCCAGCAGTGAGAGGCTGACAGGGATCAATTCACCCCTCCACTTT. Its protein product is CASSERLTGINSPLHF.

There are a few counts of this clonotype. The chain employs TRBV10-3 and TRBJ1-2; D not certain. V dropped 7 bases and J dropped 3 bases, with 9 bases sitting between them. The CDR3 extends over 12 amino acids. The germline V gene has CDR1 ENHRY and CDR2 SYGVKD. CDR3: CAINWSDYGYTF. The CDR3, as DNA: TGTGCCATCAACTGGTCGGACTATGGCTACACCTTC.

This chain joins TRBV6-1 and TRBJ1-2, with D possibly TRBD1 on 5 matching bases. V lost 10 bases, J lost 5 bases, and 17 bases lay in between. CDR1 and CDR2 from the germline V gene are MNHNS and SASEGT. The CDR3 loop spans 13 amino acids. In nucleotides, the CDR3 is TGTGCCAACACTGGAGACAGAGCTTATGGCTACACCTTC. Protein: CANTGDRAYGYTF.

V gene TRBV30 combines with J gene TRBJ1-3; D is unclear. V was trimmed by 2 bases and J by 2 bases, leaving 13 bases between them. Germline V lookup: CDR1 GTSNPN, CDR2 SVGIG (reference sequence). The CDR3 runs to 15 residues. The CDR3 spells CAWSNRLIPGNTIYF. The CDR3 nucleotides are TGTGCCTGGAGTAATAGGCTAATACCTGGAAACACCATATATTTT.

The chain carries TRBV24-1 and TRBJ1-2, with TRBD1 matching 7 bases. The CDR3 totals 14 residues. CDR1 is KGHDR, CDR2 SFDVKD, per germline. V lost 3 bases, J lost 5 bases, and 5 bases stayed unmatched. For the CDR3, the DNA is TGTGCCACCAGTGATCCCGGGACAGCTTATGGCTACACCTTC. Residues: CATSDPGTAYGYTF.

The rearrangement joins TRBV6-1 to TRBJ2-5, with 7 bases identical to TRBD2. The CDR3 is 15 amino acids. In germline, CDR1 is MNHNS, CDR2 SASEGT. The V gene end was trimmed by 5 bases and the J gene end by 4 bases; junction bases not matched to a gene: 10. CDR3 protein: CASSPQSGAGETQYF. The CDR3 DNA follows: TGTGCCAGCAGTCCTCAGAGCGGGGCCGGAGAGACCCAGTACTTC.

Only one count was recorded for this clonotype. CDR3 coding DNA: TGTGCCACCACGGGGGGGGACGAACCCACAGATACGCAGTATTTT. Translation gives CATTGGDEPTDTQYF. V gene TRBV24-1 combines with J gene TRBJ2-3; 8 nucleotides line up with TRBD2. This CDR3 has 15 residues. V was clipped by 8 bases and J by 2 bases; unmatched bases: 8. Germline loops: CDR1 KGHDR, CDR2 SFDVKD.